This T cell receptor beta chain emerged from a study of shared clonotypes between healthy human individuals. Study-level information: Each donor had three CD4 naive, three CD4 memory, two CD8 naive and one CD8 memory plate.

The ends were cut back, 5 bases at V and 0 bases at J, with 14 bases in the middle. The length of the CDR3 is 15 residues. CDR1 is MDHEN and CDR2 is SYDVKM in the germline V gene. Cells designated naive CD8 were CD45RO-negative and were positively selected for CCR7, with terminally differentiated effector memory CD45RA+ cells excluded. Caucasian adults living in Nashville, Tennessee, provided all samples. About this clone: Antigen: not known.

Study outcomes and limitations: The study generally estimated greater richness for naive than memory subsets.

A deep-level run was used for the assay. Clones were read by immunoSEQ multiplex PCR, and TCRdb kept only the in-frame ones, dropping some. Of approximately 600,000 clones in the sample, around 96% are singletons; the top ten hold approximately 0.11%. The source is a woman in her twenties or thirties in good health. This chain connects TRBV28 to TRBJ2-7, with D unresolved. The specimen was naive CD8+ T cells sorted from blood. This chain's CDR3 is CASSPSPGLSYEQYF. The CDR3 DNA follows: TGTGCCAGCAGTCCTTCGCCTGGGCTCTCCTACGAGCAGTACTTC.